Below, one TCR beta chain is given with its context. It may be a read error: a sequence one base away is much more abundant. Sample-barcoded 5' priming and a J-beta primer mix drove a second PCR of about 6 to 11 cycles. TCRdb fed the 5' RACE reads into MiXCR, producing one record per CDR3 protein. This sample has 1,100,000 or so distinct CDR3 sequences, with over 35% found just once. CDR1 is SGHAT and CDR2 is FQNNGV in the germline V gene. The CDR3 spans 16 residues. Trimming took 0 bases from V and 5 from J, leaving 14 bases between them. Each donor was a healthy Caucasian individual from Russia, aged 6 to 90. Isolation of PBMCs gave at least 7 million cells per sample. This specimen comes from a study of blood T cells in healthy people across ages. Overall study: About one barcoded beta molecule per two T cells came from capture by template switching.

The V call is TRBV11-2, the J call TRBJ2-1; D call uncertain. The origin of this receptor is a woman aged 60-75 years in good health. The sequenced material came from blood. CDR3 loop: CASSLEPVWADNEQFF. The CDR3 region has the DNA TGTGCCAGCAGCTTAGAACCAGTCTGGGCAGACAATGAGCAGTTCTTC.